This entry is about one T cell receptor beta chain. What antigen it recognizes has not been identified. One base away there is no much larger clone; base qualities are not given. This sample stems from a study of cytomegalovirus exposure and HLA in healthy donors (dated by TCRdb to the late 2010s). Looking at the study overall: An earlier analysis of 550 to 700 of the donors reported roughly 300 Gb of sequence data and 120 million or so unique TCR beta sequences from about 179 million T cells. The aim of the study was to test whether cataloging public T cell receptors could identify signatures of past pathogen exposure. A later analysis re-analyzed previously published TCR beta repertoires from 666 donors and added high-resolution HLA genotyping to study TCR occurrence patterns. All discovery cohort repertoires had been generated on a single sequencing platform. Across approximately 400 genotyped donors of the cohort, an average of roughly 200,000 unique TCR beta nucleotide sequences per donor were sequenced, and approximately 17% of those sequences were non-productive. Rather than using new phenotypic data, the later analysis identified candidate immune exposures from TCR beta sequences and from how often those sequences occurred across donors. A separate validation cohort of approximately 120 different subjects was used in addition to the approximately 610-subject first cohort. High-throughput TCR immunosequencing, statistical association of individual TCRs with disease status, and machine learning were combined to predict cytomegalovirus infection status. Both class I and class II loci were covered by HLA typing, at four-digit resolution. Donor age, sex, ethnicity and CMV serostatus were compiled alongside the repertoire data. The number of donors typed differed by locus, with roughly 629-640 for A, B, C, DRB1 and DQB1, around 520 for DQA1, about 610 for DPA1, and some 470 for DPB1. In a later genetic analysis, genome-wide SNP genotypes for about three fifths of the roughly 670 donors were used, and that subset was treated as a discovery cohort. An earlier analysis of about 600 of the donors used high-throughput TCR beta sequencing to judge whether each TCR beta V gene segment behaved as functional or pseudogenic. Several DR-DQ haplotypes were handled as single units for association and clustering because linkage in the cohort was strong. Among the roughly 410 genotyped donors, approximately 76% belonged to the genetic ancestry cluster associated with self-reported Caucasian donors. The T cell repertoires of under 700 subjects were profiled by immunosequencing and related to cytomegalovirus serostatus. An early release covering 550 to 650 HLA-typed donors comprised 300 to 350 gigabases of sequencing data and 85 million to 100 million unique TCR sequences.

Libraries were built with the immunoSEQ multiplex PCR assay. A mixture of 60 forward primers for TCR Vbeta segments and 13 reverse primers for TCR Jbeta segments was used in the multiplex PCR. The CDR3 region of rearranged TCR beta genes was amplified from genomic DNA by a multiplex PCR assay. Amplified TCR beta libraries were sequenced as 87-base-pair reads on the Illumina HiSeq System. From the authors' description of their analysis: Across the 600 to 700 repertoires, a later analysis counted tens of millions of unique TCR beta chains, some 11 million of which were shared by at least two donors. To remove PCR and sequencing errors, raw reads were error-corrected and collapsed into unique sequences using a nearest-neighbor algorithm that merged closely related sequences. To assign V, D and J gene segments, CDR3 sequences were aligned to IMGT reference sequences. For a sequence to be retained, a match of at least six nucleotides to both a V gene segment and a J gene segment was required. A rearrangement was called productive if the CDR3 had no stop codons and remained in frame with V and J, and every other rearrangement was called non-productive. CDR3 was defined by IMGT convention, running from the second conserved V-encoded cysteine to the conserved J-encoded phenylalanine. The earlier analysis of about 590 of the donors excluded sequences that lacked an unambiguous match to a single V gene segment. An earlier analysis of a few hundred of the donors called V segments functional above 56.7% productive rearrangements and segregating when the between-donor standard deviation exceeded 5%. To diagnose cytomegalovirus status from the catalog of TCR beta chain sequences, a statistical classification framework was built. In a later analysis, TCR nucleotide sequences were compared against IMGT/GENE-DB human TR gene sequences so that V and J genes could be assigned. In a later analysis, CDR3 sequences and most-parsimonious VDJ recombination scenarios were assigned using the TCRdist pipeline. In a later analysis, every TCR beta chain was defined by the combination of its CDR3 amino acid sequence and its V-gene family, and reads without a unique V-gene family were dropped. To address suspected cross-contamination and a sequencing artifact, a later analysis removed a few hundred highly shared, low-generation-probability nucleotide sequences. In a later analysis, a clonal expansion index was calculated for each public chain from normalized within-repertoire ranks of inferred template counts. Generation probabilities in a later analysis came from a VDJ recombination model fitted to out-of-frame rearrangements, and those results were checked against IGoR. A later analysis scored TCR-TCR, TCR-HLA and TCR-CMV co-occurrence with hypergeometric tests, applying a repertoire-size bias correction to TCR pairs. In a later analysis, false discovery rates were estimated by permuting HLA or CMV assignments 20 times. In a later analysis, co-occurring TCRs were grouped using DBSCAN, with TCRdist sequence similarity added in when clustering inside HLA-allele-positive subsets. Co-occurrence clustering excluded repertoires with fewer than 30,000 or more than 120,000 public chains, plus five with anomalous nucleotide sharing. As stored in TCRdb, this immuneACCESS dataset retains in-frame rearrangements with V and J assigned. A fraction of the clones does not appear; measured against another copy, unresolved V genes explain less than half of the discrepancy, and the remainder lacks a known reason. That table gives V, J and clone size, and the DNA gave D and trimming. The sample yields about 200,000 clones; more than 65% were counted once. The ten biggest clones cover 1.8% of the sample.

The cohort was made up of several hundred healthy bone marrow donors. At the time of sampling, every cohort member was nominally healthy, though immune exposures that went unrecorded were likely present. The donor was CMV seronegative and was included in the group of about 400 seronegative cohort members. Each donor provided a peripheral blood sample, and peripheral blood mononuclear cells were used for TCR beta sequencing. Genomic DNA extraction from the blood cell samples was performed with the Qiagen DNeasy Blood Extraction Kit. CDR1 is given as LGHNT and CDR2 as FRNRAP, both from the germline V gene. The CDR3 numbers 14 residues from cysteine through phenylalanine. The only DNA kept is the CDR3, 42 bases in frame from the first base. Trimming costs V 9 bases and J 5 bases, and their ends lie 17 bases apart. What the work shows at the level of the full study, not this receptor alone: The study listed 170 or so TCR beta chains as associated with cytomegalovirus. The 87-base-pair reads could not distinguish some IMGT-functional V segments, including TRBV6-2 and TRBV6-3, so those segments were excluded. According to the authors, the approach could potentially be generalized to other disease states and immunological phenotypes. Because counts were too low, 15 or so rarely observed V segments, including chromosome 9 orphons, were excluded from the earlier analysis of about 500 of the donors. A later analysis associated some 17,000 TCR beta sequences with specific HLA alleles at a false discovery rate of 0.05. A few of the identified cytomegalovirus-associated TCR beta chains were confirmed in vitro to be specific for cytomegalovirus antigens. In a later analysis, several top co-occurrence clusters were reported to appear linked to parvovirus B19, influenza, CMV and Epstein-Barr virus. Assigning TCR associations to individual alleles was difficult when HLA alleles, especially DR and DQ, strongly co-occurred. An association between a missense DCLRE1C variant and V-gene and J-gene trimming of TCR beta chains was found in a later genetic analysis and replicated in an independent cohort. This cohort had only TCR beta chains sequenced, and the lack of alpha or paired-chain data limited which features could be detected. The only immune exposure information available for the cohort was CMV serostatus. HLA typing was unavailable for some donors at each locus, so association tests used only the typed subset. A later analysis found that TCR association rates varied across HLA loci, with DRB1 alleles showing the most associated TCRs and HLA-C alleles the fewest. Presence/absence analyses assumed roughly uniform sequencing depth across donors, an assumption that may not hold. Correlated functional status among segregating V segments might reflect linkage disequilibrium, but an unknown experimental factor could not be ruled out. Cytomegalovirus status was reported to be diagnosed by the classifier with high specificity and sensitivity in both the original and validation cohorts. Compared with equally common non-associated chains, HLA-associated TCR beta chains in a later analysis were more clonally expanded and had lower generation probabilities. A cluster of highly shared sequence variants was judged likely to represent a technical artifact of the sequencing pipeline. In an earlier analysis of about 550 of the donors, most TCR beta V segments were observed in productive rearrangements about 90% or about 30% of the time, broadly matching IMGT annotations. A later genetic analysis reported fewer N-insertions in productive TCRs among donors in an Asian-associated ancestry cluster than the approximately 670-donor mean. Most TCR sequences were observed very rarely across donors, whereas some public TCRs were present in many individuals. Most CMV-associated TCR beta chains appeared to be HLA-restricted in a later analysis, and the HLA associations seemed to be driven largely by CMV exposure. A further reported finding was that TCR beta sequences accurately predicted the HLA-A and HLA-B alleles for most subjects in the first cohort.

The sample consisted of PBMCs. The chain is assembled from TRBV12-5 and TRBJ2-1; matching of 6 bases hints at TRBD2 as the D gene. The receptor comes from a woman under 40 in good health and CMV-seronegative. The bases read TGTGCTAGCATAACCGGGACTGGCAACAATGAGCAGTTCTTC. Translated, it reads CASITGTGNNEQFF.